This entry lists 26 T cell receptor beta chains sequenced from one sample in a study of T cell responses to AZD1222 COVID-19 vaccine. The data were produced by immunoSEQ multiplex PCR, yet TCRdb's version contains in-frame clones alone and is incomplete. The repertoire consists of 130,000 to 150,000 clones, with approximately 86% occurring once and the leading ten covering approximately 5.6%. The sample consisted of peripheral blood, taken 28 days after the second dose of the MenACWY control vaccine. The receptor source for this set is an adult who received the MenACWY meningococcal vaccine as a control.

The rearrangement links TRBV29-1 to TRBJ2-7, with D maybe TRBD1 (5 bases). The CDR3 loop spans 11 amino acids. The germline V and J ends were trimmed by 7 bases and 5 bases, with 12 bases remaining between them. Germline V lookup: CDR1 SQVTM, CDR2 ANQGSEA. The CDR3 DNA reads as TGCAGCGCCGACAGAGACCACGAGCAGTACTTC. The encoded protein is CSADRDHEQYF.

The chain employs TRBV7-9 and TRBJ1-5; 10 nucleotides agree with TRBD1. CDR1 is SEHNR, CDR2 FQNEAQ, per germline (reference sequence). The CDR3 is made up of 13 amino acids. After removal of 5 bases from V and 9 bases from J, the junction contained 4 bases not matched to a gene. The DNA for the CDR3 is TGTGCCAGCAGCCCCGACAGGGGGCTGCCCCAGCATTTT. It encodes CASSPDRGLPQHF.

The chain couples TRBV4-3 to TRBJ1-2, with D unresolved. V shed 5 bases and J shed 8 bases, with 21 bases lying between them. The CDR3 is 15 residues long. Germline lookup yields CDR1 LGHNA and CDR2 YSLEER. CDR3 in amino acids: CASSEGLATVLGYTF. CDR3 nucleotides: TGCGCCAGCAGCGAAGGACTGGCGACCGTCTTGGGCTACACCTTC.

Regarding this clone: This sample also contains other DNA sequences that code for the same CDR3. This chain links TRBV5-1 with TRBJ1-2; tentatively, D is TRBD1 (5 bases). V was shortened by 5 bases and J by 3 bases, with 14 bases between the two germline ends. Per the germline V gene, CDR1 is SGHRS and CDR2 is YFSETQ. This CDR3 region has 14 residues. The CDR3 sequence is CASSPGTDYYGYTF. DNA for the CDR3: TGCGCCAGCAGTCCGGGGACGGATTACTATGGCTACACCTTC.

In DNA form, the CDR3 reads TGCAGCGTTGAAGATCCGGGAAGCTGGGAAAGGTACGCTGAAGCTTTCTTT. It translates to CSVEDPGSWERYAEAFF. The gene calls are TRBV29-1 and TRBJ1-1; D is ambiguous. V was cut by 0 bases and J by 6 bases, with 23 bases left in between. This CDR3 contains 17 residues. Germline CDR1 SQVTM, CDR2 ANQGSEA.

This sequence joins TRBV7-2 and TRBJ2-1, with D hard to call. Trimming cost V 1 base and J 1 base, with 8 bases left between them. CDR3 length: 15 amino acids. CDR1 SGHTA and CDR2 FQGNSA come from the germline V gene. CDR3 amino acids: CASSLDSRSYNEQFF. The CDR3 nucleotides read TGTGCCAGCAGCTTAGACAGCAGGTCCTACAATGAGCAGTTCTTC.

V gene TRBV27 combines with J gene TRBJ2-1; D not resolved. With 5 bases removed from V and 0 bases from J, the gap between germline ends came to 14 bases. The CDR3 has 16 amino acids. Germline-derived CDR1 and CDR2 are MNHEY and SMNVEV (reference sequence). The CDR3 nucleotides read TGTGCCAGCAGTGCGGACGGGTTCGGCTCCTACAATGAGCAGTTCTTC. Residues: CASSADGFGSYNEQFF.

J is TRBJ1-2 and V is TRBV4-3; TRBD1 matches at 9 bases. The V gene's germline CDR1 is LGHNA and CDR2 YSLEER. This CDR3 is 17 amino acids long. J gave up 7 bases and V 0 bases, and 12 bases lay outside the gene matches. This CDR3 is CASSQDWDREGGGGYTF. For the CDR3, the DNA is TGCGCCAGCAGCCAAGATTGGGACAGGGAAGGGGGAGGTGGCTACACCTTC.

In DNA, the CDR3 is TGTGCCAGCAGCGCCACCGACAGTAGGGCTCAGCCCCAGCATTTT. Amino acid sequence: CASSATDSRAQPQHF. The chain carries TRBV9 and TRBJ1-5, with D possibly being TRBD1 (5 bases). Germline V gene data show CDR1 as SGDLS and CDR2 as YYNGEE. Trimming stripped 3 bases from V and 6 bases from J, with 16 bases between. The CDR3 contains 15 residues.

The J gene is TRBJ1-2, the V gene TRBV5-6; D gene uncertain. The CDR3 loop spans 13 amino acids. In germline, CDR1 is SGHDT, CDR2 YYEEEE. V was cut by 5 bases and J by 4 bases, with 12 bases left in between. The CDR3 DNA is TGTGCCAGCAGTCAACAGCAGATCTATGGCTACACCTTC. It is translated as CASSQQQIYGYTF. Full variable domain (outside the CDR3, taken from reference TRBV5-6 and TRBJ1-2): DAGVTQSPTHLIKTRGQQVTLRCSPKSGHDTVSWYQQALGQGPQFIFQYYEEEERQRGNFPDRFSGHQFPNYSSELNVNALLLGDSALYLCASSQQQIYGYTFGSGTRLTVV.

This rearrangement joins TRBV5-4 to TRBJ1-2; D not certain. Trimming cost V 4 bases and J 3 bases, with 16 bases left between them. There are 15 residues in the CDR3. CDR1 and CDR2 from the germline V gene are SGHNT and YYREEE (reference sequence). The CDR3 DNA reads as TGTGCCAGCAGCCCGGGATTTCGCGGGCACTATGGCTACACCTTC. Translation gives CASSPGFRGHYGYTF.

The chain is built from TRBV7-8 and TRBJ1-5; D is possibly TRBD1 (5 bases). The V gene's germline CDR1 is SGHVS and CDR2 FQNEAQ. The CDR3 extends over 16 amino acids. The ends were cut back, 2 bases at V and 5 bases at J, with 16 bases in the middle. The CDR3 spells CASSLIIATGHQPQHF. The CDR3 region has the DNA TGTGCCAGCAGCTTAATTATAGCTACAGGTCATCAGCCCCAGCATTTT.

The chain carries TRBV14 and TRBJ1-2; a weak D match, TRBD1 (6 bases). V lost 4 bases and J lost 4, with 16 bases in between. The CDR3 is 15 residues long. The germline V gene has CDR1 SGHDN and CDR2 FVKESK. CDR3 DNA: TGTGCCAGCAGCCGGAATACAGGGTCTTTCTATGGCTACACCTTC. Amino acids: CASSRNTGSFYGYTF.

The V gene is TRBV28, the J gene TRBJ1-2; 7 bases map to TRBD1. This CDR3 region has 15 residues. The V and J ends lost 0 bases and 2 bases, in that order; junction bases with no gene match: 3. Germline V gene data show CDR1 as MDHEN and CDR2 as SYDVKM. The CDR3 DNA sequence: TGTGCCAGCAGTTTATGGACGGGACAGAACTATGGCTACACCTTC. Protein sequence: CASSLWTGQNYGYTF.

The chain recombines TRBV10-3 with TRBJ2-3; 9 bases line up with TRBD2. J gave up 5 bases and V 8 bases, and 5 bases lay outside the gene matches. CDR1 and CDR2 (germline): ENHRY, SYGVKD. This CDR3 comprises 13 residues. CDR3 DNA: TGTGCCATCGCTAGCGGGACTCTAGATACGCAGTATTTT. Its protein is CAIASGTLDTQYF.

The rearrangement uses TRBV24-1 and TRBJ1-2, with D tentatively TRBD1 (5 bases). The CDR3 loop spans 14 amino acids. Germline-derived CDR1 and CDR2 are KGHDR and SFDVKD. Trimming removed 3 bases at V and 2 bases at J, with 9 bases between. CDR3 region: CATSDEQENYGYTF. The CDR3 nucleotides read TGTGCCACCAGTGATGAACAGGAAAACTATGGCTACACCTTC.

The chain uses TRBV9 and TRBJ1-3; D is undetermined. The V and J ends lost 1 base and 0 bases respectively, with 11 bases between them. The CDR3 sequence is 16 residues long. Germline CDR1 SGDLS, CDR2 YYNGEE. CDR3 region: CASSVSSGISGNTIYF. The DNA for the CDR3 is TGTGCCAGCAGCGTATCCTCGGGGATCTCTGGAAACACCATATATTTT.

The chain joins TRBV11-3 to TRBJ2-7; TRBD1 aligns across 9 bases. After removal of 0 bases from V and 6 bases from J, the junction contained 6 bases not matched to a gene. The CDR3 has 15 amino acids. Looked up from germline, CDR1 is SGHNT and CDR2 is YENEEA. DNA for the CDR3: TGTGCCAGCAGCTTAGATTTCGGACAGGGGATCGAGCAGTACTTC. Amino acids: CASSLDFGQGIEQYF. The full variable domain, its missing parts supplied by reference TRBV11-3 and TRBJ2-7, is EAGVVQSPRYKIIEKKQPVAFWCNPISGHNTLYWYLQNLGQGPELLIRYENEEAVDDSQLPKDRFSAERLKGVDSTLKIQPAELGDSAVYLCASSLDFGQGIEQYFGPGTRLTVT.

J is TRBJ1-3 and V is TRBV30; no reliable D call. V gave up 2 bases and J gave up 3 bases, with 8 bases separating them. CDR1 and CDR2 (germline): GTSNPN, SVGIG (reference sequence). The CDR3 runs to 13 residues. The CDR3 is CAWSRTVGNTIYF. The DNA of the CDR3 is TGTGCCTGGAGTCGCACAGTTGGAAACACCATATATTTT.

The chain links TRBV21-1 to TRBJ1-2. TRBV21-1 is an annotated pseudogene. CDR3 length: 16 amino acids. The CDR3: CASSKAGVCCNYGYTF. The CDR3 nucleotides read TGTGCCAGCAGCAAAGCTGGCGTCTGCTGTAACTATGGCTACACCTTC.

This chain connects TRBV29-1 to TRBJ2-3, with D maybe TRBD2 (6 bases). Germline CDR1 and CDR2: SQVTM and ANQGSEA. V dropped 2 bases and J dropped 1 base, with 7 bases sitting between them. The CDR3 runs to 13 residues. In nucleotides, the CDR3 is TGCAGCGTTGAAATAGCGGGCACAGATACGCAGTATTTT. This gives the protein CSVEIAGTDTQYF.

In DNA, the CDR3 is TGTGCCAGCAGCTGGGACCGCATGAACACTGAAGCTTTCTTT. Its translation: CASSWDRMNTEAFF. J is TRBJ1-1 and V is TRBV11-3, with D perhaps matching TRBD1 (5 bases). Germline CDR1 reads SGHNT; CDR2 reads YENEEA. V lost 4 bases, J lost 0 bases, and 9 bases lay in between. The CDR3 consists of 14 residues.

The chain is built from TRBV6-1 and TRBJ1-4; D unresolved. V lost 0 bases and J 10 bases, leaving 9 bases between the germline ends. This CDR3 contains 13 residues. The germline CDR1 and CDR2 sequences are MNHNS and SASEGT. The CDR3 DNA reads TGTGCCAGCAGTGAAGCCCTAGCCGGAAAACTGTTTTTT. It codes for CASSEALAGKLFF.

This chain connects TRBV29-1 to TRBJ2-7, with 8 bases that match TRBD1. The trim removed 1 base at V and 6 bases at J, leaving 8 bases unmatched. Germline V gene sequence: CDR1 SQVTM, CDR2 ANQGSEA. CDR3 size: 14 residues. The CDR3 reads CSVEGDRPSGEQYF. The CDR3 nucleotides read TGCAGCGTTGAAGGGGACAGGCCCTCAGGCGAGCAGTACTTC.

This clone showed up just once. The chain has TRBV11-2 and TRBJ1-6, with a weak D call TRBD1 (5 bases). Germline CDR1 SGHAT, CDR2 FQNNGV. Trimming removed 1 base at V and 9 bases at J, with 7 bases between. The CDR3 totals 13 residues. The CDR3 loop reads CASSLVRVSPLHF. The CDR3, as DNA: TGTGCCAGCAGCTTAGTCAGGGTTTCACCCCTCCACTTT.

The genes are TRBV2 and TRBJ1-1; the match to TRBD1 covers 8 bases. Germline trimming cut 5 bases from V and 1 base from J; bases unmatched to any gene: 6. Germline CDR1 is SNHLY and CDR2 is FYNNEI. This CDR3 has 15 amino acids. CDR3: CASSRTGLTNTEAFF. The CDR3 DNA reads as TGTGCCAGCAGTCGGACAGGGCTGACGAACACTGAAGCTTTCTTT.